Below are 18 T cell receptor beta chains sequenced from a single sample in a study of identical twins (dated by TCRdb to between 2015 and 2016). Library preparation employed 5' RACE. The sample was run on an Illumina HiSeq 2000. TCRdb ran its own pipeline on the public reads, namely fastp trimming at Q25 and MiXCR clone calling, and kept in-frame beta chains. Each entry is one CDR3 protein sequence, shown with its most common DNA and genes. In all, the sample holds roughly 350,000 distinct CDR3 sequences, and 10% to 15% of those were seen once. The ten top clones hold around 7.2% of the sample. The same specimen was also included in a second study, on yellow fever vaccine responses in identical twins.

Sequencing was done on a sample of CD8+ T cells sorted from blood. Receptors were obtained from a woman under 30 in good health.

The rearrangement uses TRBV11-2 and TRBJ2-3, with D unclear. V was clipped by 3 bases and J by 0 bases, with 13 bases between them. CDR3 size: 16 residues. Per the germline V gene, CDR1 is SGHAT and CDR2 is FQNNGV. The CDR3 sequence: CASSFLLGVSTDTQYF. For the CDR3, the DNA is TGTGCCAGCAGCTTCCTCCTAGGAGTGAGCACAGATACGCAGTATTTT.

This clonotype was counted only a few times. The V gene is TRBV4-1, the J gene TRBJ1-2; 7 bases fit TRBD1. The CDR3 loop spans 13 amino acids. With 1 base clipped from V and 8 bases from J, the junction kept 4 bases outside the gene matches. The germline V gene has CDR1 MGHRA and CDR2 YSYEKL. The CDR3 bases are TGCGCCAGCAGCCAAGCCTTAGGGGGCGGCTACACCTTC. Its translation is CASSQALGGGYTF.

The chain couples TRBV4-2 to TRBJ2-7; possibly TRBD1 for D (6 bases). The germline V gene has CDR1 LGHNA and CDR2 YNFKEQ. V was clipped by 1 base and J by 3 bases, with 10 bases between them. The CDR3 is 14 residues long. The CDR3 loop reads CASSQGGTNYEQYF. As DNA, the CDR3 is TGTGCCAGCAGCCAAGGAGGGACAAACTACGAGCAGTACTTC.

The J gene is TRBJ2-4, the V gene TRBV20-1; 8 bases match TRBD2. The CDR3 length is 18 residues. The V and J ends lost 5 bases and 2 bases, in that order; junction bases with no gene match: 17. CDR1 and CDR2 (germline): DFQATT, SNEGSKA (reference sequence). The CDR3 sequence: CSAGRAKASGSSKNIQYF. The CDR3 region has the DNA TGCAGTGCTGGTAGGGCTAAGGCCAGCGGGAGTTCCAAAAACATTCAGTACTTC.

This clonotype was observed many times. The chain employs TRBV7-9 and TRBJ2-3; possibly TRBD2 for D (5 bases). The germline gives CDR1 SEHNR, CDR2 FQNEAQ (reference sequence). This CDR3 comprises 15 residues. V was pared by 3 bases and J by 0 bases, with 10 bases between. The CDR3 here is CASSFGVLSTDTQYF. The CDR3 DNA reads as TGTGCCAGCAGCTTCGGGGTCCTTAGCACAGATACGCAGTATTTT.

CDR3 in amino acids: CASSDIGWVVGKFF. For the CDR3, the DNA is TGCGCCAGCAGTGACATAGGGTGGGTTGTGGGCAAGTTCTTC. The chain has TRBV10-2 and TRBJ2-1, with D unresolved. Germline V CDR1 and CDR2: WSHSY, SAAADI. The V end was cut by 3 bases, the J end by 14 bases, with 20 bases between. This CDR3 region has 14 residues.

This clonotype was found a few times. The chain carries TRBV9 and TRBJ1-4, with D unresolved. Germline lookup yields CDR1 SGDLS and CDR2 YYNGEE. The CDR3 length is 15 residues. The ends were cut back, 4 bases at V and 7 bases at J, with 17 bases in the middle. CDR3 protein: CASSPEGGWAEKLFF. CDR3 bases: TGTGCCAGCAGCCCAGAAGGAGGCTGGGCTGAAAAACTGTTTTTT.

V is TRBV5-6 and J is TRBJ2-5; maybe TRBD2 (5 bases). V lost 1 base and J lost 1, with 8 bases in between. This CDR3 has 14 amino acids. Germline CDR1 is SGHDT and CDR2 is YYEEEE. The CDR3 protein is CASSLSAGQETQYF. The CDR3 nucleotides are TGTGCCAGCAGCTTGTCCGCGGGCCAAGAGACCCAGTACTTC.

The chain recombines TRBV5-1 with TRBJ2-7; the D gene is possibly TRBD1 (5 bases). Germline V gives CDR1 SGHRS, CDR2 YFSETQ. The CDR3 contains 16 residues. V was pared by 4 bases and J by 4 bases, with 21 bases between. CDR3 loop: CASSQTVTVVKYEQYV. CDR3 coding DNA: TGCGCCAGCAGCCAAACCGTGACAGTGGTGAAATACGAGCAGTACGTC.

This clonotype was seen more than once but under ten times. The J gene is TRBJ2-1, the V gene TRBV20-1, with 7 positions matching TRBD1. Germline lookup yields CDR1 DFQATT and CDR2 SNEGSKA (reference sequence). The CDR3 is made up of 13 amino acids. Trimming took 6 bases from V and 0 from J; bases not matched to a gene: 2. The CDR3 is CSAWDSSYNEQFF. The CDR3 nucleotides are TGCAGTGCCTGGGACAGCTCCTACAATGAGCAGTTCTTC.

This clonotype was detected ten times or more. This chain joins TRBV16 and TRBJ1-1; the D is unclear. Trimming took 0 bases from V and 0 from J, leaving 5 bases between them. The CDR3 is 14 amino acids. Per germline, CDR1 KGHSY and CDR2 FQNENV. The CDR3 nucleotides are TGTGCCAGCAGCCAATCCACAGTGAACACTGAAGCTTTCTTT. Translating it yields CASSQSTVNTEAFF.

The gene calls are TRBV13 and TRBJ2-5, with no clear D. In germline, CDR1 is PRHDT, CDR2 FYEKMQ (reference sequence). Trimming pared 3 bases from V and 2 bases from J, leaving 7 bases between. This CDR3 spans 13 amino acids. The CDR3 loop reads CASSLFSQETQYF. The CDR3 nucleotides read TGTGCCAGCAGCTTGTTCAGTCAAGAGACCCAGTACTTC.

This clonotype occurred many times. V is TRBV5-1 and J is TRBJ2-1, with a possible D match to TRBD2 (5 bases). Germline lookup yields CDR1 SGHRS and CDR2 YFSETQ. V lost 4 bases and J lost 4, with 12 bases in between. This CDR3 contains 14 residues. In DNA, the CDR3 is TGCGCCAGCAGCCCCGGAAGCGGATACAATGAGCAGTTCTTC. The encoded protein is CASSPGSGYNEQFF.

This clonotype has more than one count but fewer than ten. This chain joins TRBV20-1 and TRBJ2-1; D not resolved. Trimming removed 5 bases from V and 2 bases from J, with 16 bases in between. CDR1 and CDR2 from the germline V gene are DFQATT and SNEGSKA (reference sequence). CDR3 length: 15 amino acids. CDR3 sequence: CSARPDKEAYNEQFF. In DNA form, the CDR3 reads TGCAGTGCTCGCCCTGATAAAGAAGCCTACAATGAGCAGTTCTTC.

The chain recombines TRBV29-1 with TRBJ2-1, with 9 nucleotides matching TRBD1. The CDR3 is 17 amino acids. The germline CDR1 and CDR2 sequences are SQVTM and ANQGSEA. The V gene end was trimmed by 0 bases and the J gene end by 6 bases; junction bases not matched to a gene: 12. CDR3 DNA: TGCAGCGTTGAAGATACGACTGGGACAGGGCAATTCAATGAGCAGTTCTTC. Protein sequence: CSVEDTTGTGQFNEQFF.

The chain employs TRBV14 and TRBJ2-1; no definite D call. V was cut by 6 bases and J by 4 bases, with 10 bases left in between. From germline, CDR1 is SGHDN and CDR2 FVKESK. The CDR3 has 13 amino acids. CDR3 coding DNA: TGTGCCAGCAGTCCAACAGAGTACAATGAGCAGTTCTTC. Amino acids: CASSPTEYNEQFF.

This clonotype was seen a handful of times. This chain links TRBV6-4 with TRBJ2-1, with D possibly being TRBD2 (6 bases). V lost 10 bases to trimming and J lost 3 bases, with 19 bases between them. The CDR3 runs 15 residues. CDR1 and CDR2 (germline): MRHNA, SNTAGT. CDR3 DNA: TGTGCCACCCCCCGCCGGGAGAGATACTACAATGAGCAGTTCTTC. Translation: CATPRRERYYNEQFF.

The rearrangement joins TRBV6-5 to TRBJ2-7, with D possibly being TRBD2 (5 bases). The CDR3 totals 16 residues. From germline, CDR1 is MNHEY and CDR2 SVGAGI. V lost 0 bases and J 1 base, leaving 13 bases between the germline ends. The CDR3 nucleotides are TGTGCCAGCAGTTACTCGAGGGCGACATTGTCCTACGAGCAGTACTTC. It translates to CASSYSRATLSYEQYF.